A single sample is the source of the 25 T cell receptor beta chains below, sequenced in a study of T cell responses to AZD1222 COVID-19 vaccine. Repertoires were generated with immunoSEQ multiplex PCR, while TCRdb's copy carries only in-frame clones and drops some. The sample lists 130,000 to 150,000 clones; around nine tenths were seen once. The sample was peripheral blood, taken on day 0 of AZD1222 vaccination. Receptors originate from an adult in good health.

This clone was seen ten or more times. CDR3 nucleotide sequence: TGTGCCAGCAGCTTGGCGGGACTTTACAATGAGCAGTTCTTC. Its protein product is CASSLAGLYNEQFF. The gene calls are TRBV5-4 and TRBJ2-1; TRBD2 might be the D (6 bases). The ends were cut back, 0 bases at V and 4 bases at J, with 8 bases in the middle. The CDR3 totals 14 residues. Per the germline V gene, CDR1 is SGHNT and CDR2 is YYREEE (reference sequence).

The V call is TRBV2, the J call TRBJ1-6; 9 bases align to TRBD1. V was pared by 6 bases and J by 2 bases, with 14 bases of the junction left unmatched. The CDR3 length is 19 residues. Germline assignment: CDR1 SNHLY and CDR2 FYNNEI. The CDR3, as DNA: TGTGCCAGCAGACCTCCGGGACAGGGTATGGGGACCTATAATTCACCCCTCCACTTT. Protein product: CASRPPGQGMGTYNSPLHF.

In this sample, this clone turned up once. CDR3 nucleotide sequence: TGTGCCAGTAGTGGGCGGGAGCTGTTTAGCTCCTACAATGAGCAGTTCTTC. This translates into CASSGRELFSSYNEQFF. J is TRBJ2-1 and V is TRBV19; TRBD2 agrees at 7 bases. Per germline, CDR1 LNHDA and CDR2 SQIVND (reference sequence). With V trimmed by 5 bases and J by 0 bases, 10 bases remained unmatched. This CDR3 has 17 amino acids.

The rearrangement joins TRBV6-4 to TRBJ1-5; the D is unclear. V was trimmed by 3 bases and J by 6 bases, leaving 15 bases between them. Per the germline V gene, CDR1 is MRHNA and CDR2 is SNTAGT. The length of the CDR3 is 15 residues. The CDR3 protein is CASSESSEAGQPQHF. CDR3 DNA sequence: TGTGCCAGCAGTGAGTCGTCAGAGGCAGGTCAGCCCCAGCATTTT.

The gene calls are TRBV5-6 and TRBJ2-7; no definite D call. In germline, CDR1 is SGHDT, CDR2 YYEEEE. V was pared by 5 bases and J by 3 bases, with 12 bases between. CDR3 length equals 13 residues. This CDR3 reads CASRPRGIYEQYF. In DNA, the CDR3 is TGTGCCAGCAGACCCCGTGGGATCTACGAGCAGTACTTC.

The chain has TRBV4-1 and TRBJ1-4; D is undetermined. The V gene's germline CDR1 is MGHRA and CDR2 YSYEKL. This CDR3 contains 14 residues. V gave up 4 bases and J gave up 5 bases, with 11 bases separating them. The CDR3 region is CASSRISENEKLFF. Written as DNA, the CDR3 is TGCGCCAGCAGCCGGATATCGGAAAATGAAAAACTGTTTTTT.

The V and J genes are TRBV19 and TRBJ2-3, with D perhaps TRBD1 (6 bases). The V end lost 4 bases, the J end lost 1 base, and 15 bases lay between the germline ends. The CDR3 totals 16 residues. Looked up from germline, CDR1 is LNHDA and CDR2 is SQIVND (reference sequence). The DNA of the CDR3 is TGTGCCAGTAGTACCCCGGGTGGGGGCCGCACAGATACGCAGTATTTT. This gives the protein CASSTPGGGRTDTQYF.

The chain carries TRBV6-5 and TRBJ2-2; 14 bases line up with TRBD2. CDR1 MNHEY and CDR2 SVGAGI come from the germline V gene. V was clipped by 11 bases and J by 6 bases; unmatched bases: 8. The CDR3 length is 15 residues. The CDR3 spells CASGGLAGEAGELFF. Here the CDR3 DNA reads TGTGCCTCAGGGGGACTAGCGGGAGAGGCCGGGGAGCTGTTTTTT.

The chain uses TRBV7-2 and TRBJ2-7; 10 nucleotides match TRBD2. V was pared by 0 bases and J by 2 bases, with 7 bases of the junction left unmatched. CDR1 is SGHTA and CDR2 is FQGNSA in the germline V gene. This CDR3 has 17 amino acids. The CDR3 DNA is TGTGCCAGCAGCTTAGCCCCCACCAGCGGGAGGGCCTACGAGCAGTACTTC. The encoded protein is CASSLAPTSGRAYEQYF.

The V gene is TRBV19, the J gene TRBJ1-6; the D gene is possibly TRBD1 (6 bases). CDR1 and CDR2 (germline): LNHDA, SQIVND (reference sequence). The CDR3 is 15 residues long. The ends were cut back, 7 bases at V and 7 bases at J, with 17 bases in the middle. The CDR3 here is CASNLFRDKNSPLHF. The CDR3 region has the DNA TGTGCCAGTAATCTTTTCCGGGACAAGAATTCACCCCTCCACTTT.

The chain employs TRBV7-6 and TRBJ2-5; 10 bases line up with TRBD1. The V gene's germline CDR1 is SGHVS and CDR2 FNYEAQ. The CDR3 loop spans 17 amino acids. The ends lost 4 bases at V and 5 bases at J; junction bases unmatched: 13. CDR3 residues: CASSWNPDRGKSETQYF. The CDR3 bases are TGTGCCAGCAGCTGGAACCCGGACAGGGGGAAGTCGGAGACCCAGTACTTC.

CDR3 DNA: TGTGCCAGCAGCTTAAACGGGGTGGGCTCCACTTCGGAAAAACTGTTTTTT. Its translation: CASSLNGVGSTSEKLFF. J is TRBJ1-4 and V is TRBV7-2; D call uncertain. The V gene lost 2 bases and the J gene lost 8 bases, with 21 bases spanning the gap. The CDR3 extends over 17 amino acids. CDR1 is SGHTA, CDR2 FQGNSA, per germline.

This sequence joins TRBV30 and TRBJ2-7, with a possible D match to TRBD1 (5 bases). The V gene lost 4 bases and the J gene lost 9 bases, with 13 bases spanning the gap. The germline CDR1 and CDR2 sequences are GTSNPN and SVGIG (reference sequence). This CDR3 spans 11 amino acids. CDR3 bases: TGTGCCTGGAATAACGCCCAGGGGCAGTACTTC. Its protein product is CAWNNAQGQYF.

This rearrangement joins TRBV7-2 to TRBJ2-5; the match to TRBD2 covers 7 bases. The CDR3 length is 15 residues. Losses at the gene ends were 7 bases for V and 4 bases for J; bases not matched to a gene: 12. In germline, CDR1 is SGHTA, CDR2 FQGNSA. The CDR3 DNA sequence: TGTGCCAGCACCCACCCTGGGGGGGGAGGAGAGACCCAGTACTTC. Translating gives CASTHPGGGGETQYF.

This rearrangement joins TRBV13 to TRBJ2-3; 7 bases agree with TRBD2. CDR3 length equals 15 residues. From germline, CDR1 is PRHDT and CDR2 FYEKMQ (reference sequence). The V segment lost 5 bases and the J segment 2 bases; nucleotides outside the gene matches: 7. In nucleotides, the CDR3 is TGTGCCAGCAGCCCCTCAGCGGGGTACACAGATACGCAGTATTTT. Translating it yields CASSPSAGYTDTQYF.

The genes are TRBV16 and TRBJ1-1; D is unresolved. Trimming removed 1 base at V and 0 bases at J, with 15 bases between. The CDR3 is 17 amino acids. CDR1 KGHSY and CDR2 FQNENV come from the germline V gene. The CDR3 DNA follows: TGTGCCAGCAGCCAATTAGAACGAGGAGCCATGAACACTGAAGCTTTCTTT. It translates to CASSQLERGAMNTEAFF. Based on the CDR3 plus reference TRBV16 and TRBJ1-1, the full variable domain is GEEVAQTPKHLVRGEGQKAKLYCAPIKGHSYVFWYQQVLKNEFKFLISFQNENVFDETGMPKERFSAKCLPNSPCSLEIQATKLEDSAVYFCASSQLERGAMNTEAFFGQGTRLTVV.

The V gene is TRBV7-9, the J gene TRBJ2-5; no clear D. Trimming stripped 6 bases from V and 3 bases from J, with 20 bases between. Germline-derived CDR1 and CDR2 are SEHNR and FQNEAQ (reference sequence). The CDR3 is 16 amino acids. The CDR3 loop reads CASRNRRSGPEETQYF. CDR3 DNA sequence: TGTGCCAGCAGAAATAGACGTTCCGGGCCCGAAGAGACCCAGTACTTC.

This clone was recorded once. The V call is TRBV7-8, the J call TRBJ2-7; maybe TRBD1 (6 bases). The V and J ends lost 3 bases and 3 bases respectively, with 18 bases between them. CDR1 and CDR2 (germline): SGHVS, FQNEAQ. CDR3 length equals 16 residues. CDR3 bases: TGTGCCAGCAGCTTGCCTGTATGGACAGCGCACTACGAGCAGTACTTC. Its translation: CASSLPVWTAHYEQYF.

The gene calls are TRBV25-1 and TRBJ1-2; tentative D call: TRBD1 (5 bases). The CDR3 is 14 amino acids. Between the trimmed V and J ends, which lost 1 base and 1 base, there was a span of 7 bases. The germline gives CDR1 MGHDK, CDR2 SYGVNS. CDR3 loop: CASSEWGINYGYTF. The CDR3 DNA reads TGTGCCAGCAGTGAATGGGGCATTAACTATGGCTACACCTTC.

This chain links TRBV28 with TRBJ1-2; the D is unclear. In germline, CDR1 is MDHEN, CDR2 SYDVKM. The CDR3 contains 13 residues. V lost 6 bases to trimming and J lost 4 bases, with 12 bases between them. CDR3 sequence (DNA): TGTGCCAGCAGAGACCCCCAGGTCTATGGCTACACCTTC. Translated, it gives CASRDPQVYGYTF.

The genes are TRBV7-9 and TRBJ1-2, with TRBD1 as a possible D gene (6 bases). Germline CDR1 reads SEHNR; CDR2 reads FQNEAQ (reference sequence). The CDR3 runs to 12 residues. Deletions cut 8 bases from V and 6 bases from J, with 13 bases between. CDR3 nucleotide sequence: TGTGCCAGCGGTAAACAGGGAGATGGCTACACCTTC. This translates into CASGKQGDGYTF.

The J gene is TRBJ1-5, the V gene TRBV29-1; weak D call: TRBD1 (5 bases). The CDR3 is 13 amino acids. Trimming removed 6 bases at V and 4 bases at J, with 13 bases between. Germline V gene data show CDR1 as SQVTM and CDR2 as ANQGSEA. CDR3 region: CSVGGSGNQPQHF. The DNA for the CDR3 is TGCAGCGTGGGGGGGTCAGGAAATCAGCCCCAGCATTTT.

This rearrangement joins TRBV14 to TRBJ2-2; 8 positions match TRBD1. Germline V gene data show CDR1 as SGHDN and CDR2 as FVKESK. The CDR3 is made up of 15 amino acids. The CDR3 sequence is CASRKRQGANGELFF. CDR3 in DNA: TGTGCGAGCCGAAAAAGGCAGGGGGCCAACGGGGAGCTGTTTTTT. The full variable domain, with the rest looked up from reference TRBV14 and TRBJ2-2, is EAGVTQFPSHSVIEKGQTVTLRCDPISGHDNLYWYRRVMGKEIKFLLHFVKESKQDESGMPNNRFLAERTGGTYSTLKVQPAELEDSGVYFCASRKRQGANGELFFGEGSRLTVL.

The gene calls are TRBV6-5 and TRBJ1-5; D is unclear. The germline V and J ends were trimmed by 0 bases and 1 base, with 10 bases remaining between them. Germline CDR1 is MNHEY and CDR2 is SVGAGI. The length of the CDR3 is 16 residues. Here the CDR3 DNA reads TGTGCCAGCAGTTACTCGATTCAGAGGAGCAATCAGCCCCAGCATTTT. Encoded protein: CASSYSIQRSNQPQHF.

This clone has a handful of counts. The chain links TRBV5-8 to TRBJ2-5; D is unclear. CDR3 length: 11 amino acids. Germline V gene lookup returns CDR1 SGHTS and CDR2 YDEGEE. V was trimmed by 0 bases and J by 4 bases, leaving 1 base between them. The CDR3 here is CASSLAETQYF. The CDR3 nucleotides are TGTGCCAGCAGCTTGGCAGAGACCCAGTACTTC.